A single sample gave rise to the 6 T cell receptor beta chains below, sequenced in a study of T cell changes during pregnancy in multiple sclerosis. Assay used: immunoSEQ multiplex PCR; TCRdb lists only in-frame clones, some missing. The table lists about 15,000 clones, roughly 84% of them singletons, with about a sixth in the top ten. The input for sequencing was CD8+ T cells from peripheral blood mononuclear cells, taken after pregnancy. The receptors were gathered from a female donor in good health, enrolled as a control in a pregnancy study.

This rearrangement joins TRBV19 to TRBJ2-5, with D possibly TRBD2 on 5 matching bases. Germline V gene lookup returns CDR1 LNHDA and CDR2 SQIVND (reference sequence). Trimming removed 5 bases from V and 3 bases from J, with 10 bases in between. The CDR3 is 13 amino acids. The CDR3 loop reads CASSFGLEETQYF. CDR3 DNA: TGTGCCAGTAGTTTCGGACTGGAAGAGACCCAGTACTTC.

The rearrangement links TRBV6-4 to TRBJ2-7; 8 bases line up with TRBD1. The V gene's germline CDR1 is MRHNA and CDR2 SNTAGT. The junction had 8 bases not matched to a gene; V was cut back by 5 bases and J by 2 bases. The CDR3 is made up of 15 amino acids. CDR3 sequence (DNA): TGTGCCAGCAGTCCACAGGGGGGCACCACCTACGAGCAGTACTTC. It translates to CASSPQGGTTYEQYF.

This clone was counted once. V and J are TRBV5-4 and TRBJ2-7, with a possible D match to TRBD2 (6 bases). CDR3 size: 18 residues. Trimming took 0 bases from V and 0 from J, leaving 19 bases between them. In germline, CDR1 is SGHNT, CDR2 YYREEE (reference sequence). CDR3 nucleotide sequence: TGTGCCAGCAGCTTGGATCGATTGGGGGGATTTCTCTCCTACGAGCAGTACTTC. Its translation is CASSLDRLGGFLSYEQYF.

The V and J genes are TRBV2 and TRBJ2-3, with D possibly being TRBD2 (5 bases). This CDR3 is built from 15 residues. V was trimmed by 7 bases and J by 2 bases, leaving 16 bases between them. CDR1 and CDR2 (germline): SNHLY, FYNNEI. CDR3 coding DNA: TGTGCCAGCATCCCAACTAGTATACCCACAGATACGCAGTATTTT. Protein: CASIPTSIPTDTQYF.

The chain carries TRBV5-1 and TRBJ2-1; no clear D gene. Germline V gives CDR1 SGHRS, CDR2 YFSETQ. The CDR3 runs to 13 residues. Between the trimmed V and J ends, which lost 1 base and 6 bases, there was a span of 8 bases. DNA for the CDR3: TGCGCCAGCAGCTTGCAGGCCTTCAATGAGCAGTTCTTC. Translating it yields CASSLQAFNEQFF.

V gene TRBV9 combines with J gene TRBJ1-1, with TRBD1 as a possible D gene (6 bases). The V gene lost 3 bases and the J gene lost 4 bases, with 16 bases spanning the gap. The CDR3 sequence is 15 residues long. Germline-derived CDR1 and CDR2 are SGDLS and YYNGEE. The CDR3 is CASSGGGGLGTEAFF. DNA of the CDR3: TGTGCCAGCAGCGGGGGCGGGGGGCTGGGCACTGAAGCTTTCTTT.